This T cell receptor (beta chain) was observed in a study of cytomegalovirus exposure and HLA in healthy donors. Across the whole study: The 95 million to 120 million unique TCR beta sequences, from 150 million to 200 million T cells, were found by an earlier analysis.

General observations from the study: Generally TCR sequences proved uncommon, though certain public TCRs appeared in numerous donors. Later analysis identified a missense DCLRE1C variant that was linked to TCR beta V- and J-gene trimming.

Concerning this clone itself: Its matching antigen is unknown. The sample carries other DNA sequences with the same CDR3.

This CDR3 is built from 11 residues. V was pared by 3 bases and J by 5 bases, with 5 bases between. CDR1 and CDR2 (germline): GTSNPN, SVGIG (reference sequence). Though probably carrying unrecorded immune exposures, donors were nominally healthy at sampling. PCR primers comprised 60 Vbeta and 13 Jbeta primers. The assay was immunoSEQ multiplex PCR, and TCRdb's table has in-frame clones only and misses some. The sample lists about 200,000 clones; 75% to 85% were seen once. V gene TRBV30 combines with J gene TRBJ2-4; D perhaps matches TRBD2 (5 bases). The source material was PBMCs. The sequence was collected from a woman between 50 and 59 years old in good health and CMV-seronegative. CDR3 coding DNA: TGTGCCTGGAGCGGGGAAAACATTCAGTACTTC. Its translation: CAWSGENIQYF.